The clone carrying this T cell receptor beta chain occurred once. Antigen specificity is unknown. The sample holds other DNA sequences that translate to the same CDR3. Clones were sequenced by immunoSEQ multiplex PCR, and TCRdb holds only the in-frame ones, with some missing. This sample has about 960,000 clones; 76% occur once, and the top ten carry over 1.3%. This record comes from a study of shared clonotypes between healthy human individuals. General study points: Naive CD4 clonotypes were shared across several donors at 4.5% to 6%. Among donors, the sharing of clonotypes was expected to be influenced by sequencing depth.

Germline assignment: CDR1 SGHRS and CDR2 YFSETQ. This CDR3 region has 14 residues. With 7 bases clipped from V and 5 bases from J, the junction kept 9 bases outside the gene matches. The rearrangement joins TRBV5-1 to TRBJ1-1, with TRBD1 matching over 9 bases. What was sequenced was memory CD4+ T cells sorted from blood. Subset: CD45RA-negative fraction. This clonotype was obtained from a man in his late teens or twenties in good health. Written as DNA, the CDR3 is TGCGCCAGCTCCGGACAGGGGAGTGGGACTGAAGCTTTCTTT. This encodes CASSGQGSGTEAFF.